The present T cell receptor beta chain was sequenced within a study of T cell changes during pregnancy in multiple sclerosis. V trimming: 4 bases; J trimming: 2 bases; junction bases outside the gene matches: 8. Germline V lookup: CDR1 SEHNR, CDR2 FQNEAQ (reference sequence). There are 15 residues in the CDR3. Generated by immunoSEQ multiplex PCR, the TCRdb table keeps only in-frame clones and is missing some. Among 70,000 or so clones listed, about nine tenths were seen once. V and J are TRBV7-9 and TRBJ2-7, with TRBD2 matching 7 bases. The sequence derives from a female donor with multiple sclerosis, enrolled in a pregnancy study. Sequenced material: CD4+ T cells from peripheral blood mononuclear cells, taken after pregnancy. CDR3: CASSSPGTTTYEQYF. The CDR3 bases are TGTGCCAGCAGCTCGCCCGGGACTACGACCTACGAGCAGTACTTC.